This passage covers 14 T cell receptor beta chains from one sample sequenced in a study of blood T cell repertoires in COVID-19. Here immunoSEQ multiplex PCR was the method, and the copy in TCRdb shows in-frame clones only, minus some. The sample records some 200,000 clones, about 86% being singletons. Sequenced material: peripheral blood. These receptors came from a man aged 18 to 29 with active or convalescent COVID-19.

This sequence joins TRBV7-2 and TRBJ2-7, with D unclear. V was shortened by 5 bases and J by 0 bases, with 14 bases between the two germline ends. In germline, CDR1 is SGHTA, CDR2 FQGNSA. The CDR3 loop spans 15 amino acids. CDR3: CASSETLGSSYEQYF. The DNA of the CDR3 is TGTGCCAGCAGCGAGACACTTGGAAGCTCCTACGAGCAGTACTTC.

The chain carries TRBV9 and TRBJ2-3; no firm D call. The CDR3 spans 15 residues. Germline V gene lookup returns CDR1 SGDLS and CDR2 YYNGEE. V lost 3 bases and J lost 3, with 14 bases in between. The CDR3 protein is CASSALNPFTDTQYF. The CDR3 nucleotides are TGTGCCAGCAGCGCCCTTAATCCCTTTACAGATACGCAGTATTTT. Full variable domain (rest looked up from reference TRBV9 and TRBJ2-3): DSGVTQTPKHLITATGQRVTLRCSPRSGDLSVYWYQQSLDQGLQFLIQYYNGEERAKGNILERFSAQQFPDLHSELNLSSLELGDSALYFCASSALNPFTDTQYFGPGTRLTVL.

On this clone itself: One junction end disagrees with the germline gene, perhaps due to a read error. This chain uses TRBV6-5 with TRBJ2-3; a weak D match, TRBD1 (6 bases). In germline, CDR1 is MNHEY, CDR2 SVGAGI. CDR3 length: 13 residues. DNA of the CDR3: TGTGCCAGCAGTTACCCCCCTACGGGGCAGGGGAATTTT. It codes for CASSYPPTGQGNF.

The chain uses TRBV30 and TRBJ1-2, with D hard to call. This CDR3 is built from 13 residues. V lost 0 bases and J 2 bases, leaving 7 bases between the germline ends. From germline, CDR1 is GTSNPN and CDR2 SVGIG (reference sequence). The CDR3 protein is CAWSVDENYGYTF. In DNA, the CDR3 is TGTGCCTGGAGTGTAGATGAGAACTATGGCTACACCTTC.

The rearrangement joins TRBV2 to TRBJ2-7; D not resolved. Germline lookup yields CDR1 SNHLY and CDR2 FYNNEI. The CDR3 length is 11 residues. V lost 6 bases, J lost 7 bases, and 10 bases lay in between. The CDR3 DNA is TGTGCCAGCAGCCCCATGAGTGAGCAGTACTTC. Its protein is CASSPMSEQYF.

The chain carries TRBV6-5 and TRBJ2-7, with 10 bases lining up with TRBD2. Germline V gene sequence: CDR1 MNHEY, CDR2 SVGAGI. The CDR3 extends over 14 amino acids. V dropped 4 bases and J dropped 0; count of bases not matched to a gene: 0. The CDR3 here is CASSLAGGSYEQYF. CDR3 sequence (DNA): TGTGCCAGCAGTTTAGCGGGAGGCTCCTACGAGCAGTACTTC.

This chain uses TRBV7-2 with TRBJ2-3; D perhaps matches TRBD2 (5 bases). Germline CDR1 and CDR2: SGHTA and FQGNSA. The CDR3 extends over 13 amino acids. Trimming removed 5 bases from V and 11 bases from J, with 17 bases in between. The CDR3 DNA reads TGTGCCAGCAGCCCTTCGGGCCCAGAGGGGCAGTATTTT. It translates to CASSPSGPEGQYF.

This clone was detected only a few times. This chain joins TRBV3-1 (or the pseudogene TRBV3-2) and TRBJ2-7, with D possibly matching TRBD1 (5 bases). The CDR3 length is 15 residues. The germline V gene has CDR1 LGHDT and CDR2 YNNKEL (reference sequence). The V gene lost 1 base and the J gene lost 6 bases, with 16 bases spanning the gap. The CDR3 DNA is TGTGCCAGCAGCCAAGGGAAGGGGCTCTATAGCGAGCAGTACTTC. This translates into CASSQGKGLYSEQYF.

The chain recombines TRBV5-1 with TRBJ2-2; TRBD1 agrees at 7 bases. The V gene's germline CDR1 is SGHRS and CDR2 YFSETQ. Unmatched junction bases numbered 10, after V lost 0 bases and J lost 5 bases. The CDR3 is 17 amino acids. This CDR3 is CASSLAPGQRGTGELFF. The CDR3 DNA reads TGCGCCAGCAGCTTGGCTCCGGGACAGCGAGGGACCGGGGAGCTGTTTTTT.

The J gene is TRBJ2-5, the V gene TRBV24-1; TRBD2 is a possible D gene (6 bases). Trimming pared 4 bases from V and 4 bases from J, leaving 9 bases between. Germline V lookup: CDR1 KGHDR, CDR2 SFDVKD. The CDR3 sequence is 13 residues long. As DNA, the CDR3 is TGTGCCACCAGTGAAGCGGGCCGAGAGACCCAGTACTTC. Translation gives CATSEAGRETQYF.

The chain links TRBV4-3 to TRBJ1-1; unclear D gene. The germline gives CDR1 LGHNA, CDR2 YSLEER. The CDR3 is 14 amino acids. The germline V and J ends were trimmed by 5 bases and 3 bases, with 13 bases remaining between them. The CDR3, as DNA: TGCGCCAGCAGCAATGGGCCGATGTACACTGAAGCTTTCTTT. Amino acids: CASSNGPMYTEAFF.

The V call is TRBV24-1, the J call TRBJ2-2, with D perhaps matching TRBD1 (7 bases). The V end lost 5 bases, the J end lost 4 bases, and 10 bases lay between the germline ends. In germline, CDR1 is KGHDR, CDR2 SFDVKD. This CDR3 is built from 14 residues. In DNA form, the CDR3 reads TGTGCCACCAGTGGGCAGGGGGGCACCGGGGAGCTGTTTTTT. This encodes CATSGQGGTGELFF.

V and J are TRBV27 and TRBJ1-2; D is uncertain. V was clipped by 8 bases and J by 3 bases, with 13 bases between them. The CDR3 consists of 13 residues. Germline V gene sequence: CDR1 MNHEY, CDR2 SMNVEV (reference sequence). CDR3 nucleotides: TGTGCCAGCGTTGTCAGGAAATACTATGGCTACACCTTC. Translated: CASVVRKYYGYTF.

J is TRBJ2-5 and V is TRBV7-9, with 9 bases identical to TRBD1. Germline V CDR1 and CDR2: SEHNR, FQNEAQ (reference sequence). The CDR3 consists of 16 residues. V was clipped by 1 base and J by 4 bases; unmatched bases: 7. The CDR3 region has the DNA TGTGCCAGCAGCTTAGGGAACTACAGGGGGCGAGAGACCCAGTACTTC. Residues: CASSLGNYRGRETQYF.